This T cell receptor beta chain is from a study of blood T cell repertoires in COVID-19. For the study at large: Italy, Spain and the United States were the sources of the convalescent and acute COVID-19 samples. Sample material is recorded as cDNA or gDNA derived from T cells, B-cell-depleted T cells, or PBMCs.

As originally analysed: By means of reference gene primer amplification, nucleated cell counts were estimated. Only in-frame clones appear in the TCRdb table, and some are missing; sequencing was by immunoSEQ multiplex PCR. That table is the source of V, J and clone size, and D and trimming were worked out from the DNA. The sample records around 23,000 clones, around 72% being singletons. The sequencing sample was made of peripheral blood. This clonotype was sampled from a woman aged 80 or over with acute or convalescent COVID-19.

In DNA, the CDR3 is TGTGCCAGCAGTTTTCTGGACAGGGGCTACGAGCAGTACTTC. It specifies CASSFLDRGYEQYF. V gene TRBV28 combines with J gene TRBJ2-7, with 9 positions matching TRBD1. This CDR3 is 14 amino acids long. CDR1 is MDHEN, CDR2 SYDVKM, per germline. Germline trimming cut 3 bases from V and 3 bases from J; bases unmatched to any gene: 3.